These 17 T cell receptor beta chains originate from one sample sequenced in a study of blood T cell repertoires in COVID-19. The assay was immunoSEQ multiplex PCR, and TCRdb's table has in-frame clones only and misses some. Of about 59,000 clones in the sample, about 73% were seen once. Sequencing input: peripheral blood. These TCRs come from a woman aged 45-59 years with active or convalescent COVID-19.

The chain joins TRBV2 to TRBJ1-1, with D possibly being TRBD1 (6 bases). Trimming stripped 5 bases from V and 7 bases from J, with 14 bases between. Per the germline V gene, CDR1 is SNHLY and CDR2 is FYNNEI. This CDR3 contains 13 residues. The CDR3 here is CASSRGGRNEAFF. Written as DNA, the CDR3 is TGTGCCAGCAGTAGGGGGGGTAGAAATGAAGCTTTCTTT.

This chain joins TRBV21-1 and TRBJ1-1. TRBV21-1 is a pseudogene locus. The CDR3 has 15 residues. CDR3 residues: CASSKASGGDTEAFF. The CDR3 coding sequence is TGTGCCAGCAGCAAAGCGAGCGGGGGCGACACTGAAGCTTTCTTT.

The chain combines TRBV5-6 with TRBJ2-1, with 7 positions matching TRBD1. Germline CDR1 is SGHDT and CDR2 is YYEEEE. V lost 1 base, J lost 14 bases, and 6 bases stayed unmatched. The CDR3 covers 12 residues. CDR3 nucleotides: TGTGCCAGCAGCTTGTCCGGGACAGAGGAGTTCTTC. Residues: CASSLSGTEEFF.

CDR3 DNA sequence: TGTGCCAGCAGCTTAGGGGGCAGGGCCTCCGGGGAGCTGTTTTTT. Its translation is CASSLGGRASGELFF. The rearrangement links TRBV11-2 to TRBJ2-2; possibly TRBD1 for D (5 bases). This CDR3 has 15 amino acids. Per germline, CDR1 SGHAT and CDR2 FQNNGV. Trimming stripped 1 base from V and 6 bases from J, with 12 bases between.

J is TRBJ1-1 and V is TRBV18; D not resolved. V lost 3 bases to trimming and J lost 3 bases, with 17 bases between them. The germline gives CDR1 KGHSH, CDR2 LQKENI. The CDR3 is 16 amino acids. The DNA for the CDR3 is TGTGCCAGCTCACCCCCTAATCGGGTTTCGGACACTGAAGCTTTCTTT. It encodes CASSPPNRVSDTEAFF. Using reference TRBV18 and TRBJ1-1 for the parts outside the CDR3, the full variable domain is NAGVMQNPRHLVRRRGQEARLRCSPMKGHSHVYWYRQLPEEGLKFMVYLQKENIIDESGMPKERFSAEFPKEGPSILRIQQVVRGDSAAYFCASSPPNRVSDTEAFFGQGTRLTVV.

The V and J genes are TRBV19 and TRBJ1-1, with D unclear. The V gene lost 0 bases and the J gene lost 8 bases, with 13 bases spanning the gap. CDR1 is LNHDA and CDR2 is SQIVND in the germline V gene (reference sequence). The CDR3 contains 14 residues. The CDR3 protein is CASSIDRGVVEAFF. The CDR3 DNA sequence: TGTGCCAGTAGTATAGATCGGGGAGTCGTAGAAGCTTTCTTT.

This clone was picked up many times. J is TRBJ2-5 and V is TRBV10-3; TRBD2 agrees at 8 bases. CDR3 length: 16 residues. The V gene's germline CDR1 is ENHRY and CDR2 SYGVKD. V trimming: 3 bases; J trimming: 1 base; junction bases outside the gene matches: 7. The CDR3 region has the DNA TGTGCCATCAGTGACGTGGGTAGCGGGATCCAAGAGACCCAGTACTTC. Its protein is CAISDVGSGIQETQYF.

The CDR3 loop reads CASSPGQGVGGQYF. The CDR3 nucleotides are TGTGCCAGCTCACCCGGACAGGGTGTGGGGGGGCAGTACTTC. The J gene is TRBJ2-7, the V gene TRBV18; 8 bases are shared with TRBD1. V was pared by 3 bases and J by 9 bases, with 10 bases of the junction left unmatched. The CDR3 has 14 residues. Germline CDR1 KGHSH, CDR2 LQKENI.

The gene calls are TRBV29-1 and TRBJ2-3; 11 bases line up with TRBD2. The CDR3 length is 17 residues. Germline loops: CDR1 SQVTM, CDR2 ANQGSEA. The trim removed 1 base at V and 2 bases at J, leaving 8 bases unmatched. The CDR3: CSVEGISGRALTDTQYF. CDR3 coding DNA: TGCAGCGTTGAAGGTATTAGCGGGAGGGCCCTCACAGATACGCAGTATTTT.

The rearrangement links TRBV27 to TRBJ2-2; tentatively, D is TRBD2 (6 bases). The V gene lost 7 bases and the J gene lost 4 bases, with 16 bases spanning the gap. Per the germline V gene, CDR1 is MNHEY and CDR2 is SMNVEV (reference sequence). The CDR3 sequence is 15 residues long. As DNA, the CDR3 is TGTGCCAGCATCCCATTGGGGAGGTCCACCGGGGAGCTGTTTTTT. Protein: CASIPLGRSTGELFF.

V gene TRBV2 combines with J gene TRBJ2-7, with D maybe TRBD1 (6 bases). This CDR3 contains 15 residues. The V gene's germline CDR1 is SNHLY and CDR2 FYNNEI. The V end lost 3 bases, the J end lost 5 bases, and 17 bases lay between the germline ends. The CDR3 DNA reads as TGTGCCAGCAGTGACTGGGGGCACGGGGCCGACGAGCAGTACTTC. This translates into CASSDWGHGADEQYF.

The rearrangement links TRBV12-5 to TRBJ2-1; 8 positions match TRBD2. The ends lost 3 bases at V and 0 bases at J; junction bases unmatched: 16. Germline V gene data show CDR1 as LGHNT and CDR2 as FRNRAP. The CDR3 runs to 20 residues. The DNA of the CDR3 is TGTGCTAGTGGTTTAGGCTTCACCTTCTCCGGGACTAGCTCCTACAATGAGCAGTTCTTC. It translates to CASGLGFTFSGTSSYNEQFF.

The chain has TRBV7-8 and TRBJ1-5, with a tentative D call TRBD1 (6 bases). The germline V gene encodes CDR1 SGHVS and CDR2 FQNEAQ. V shed 6 bases and J shed 7 bases, with 10 bases lying between them. The CDR3 extends over 12 amino acids. CDR3 residues: CASSYRDQPQHF. Here the CDR3 DNA reads TGTGCCAGCAGTTACAGGGACCAGCCCCAGCATTTT.

The CDR3 loop is CASSRTSGNEQFF. The CDR3 DNA follows: TGTGCCAGCAGTCGGACTAGCGGAAATGAGCAGTTCTTC. The chain recombines TRBV3-1 (or the pseudogene TRBV3-2) with TRBJ2-1, with 10 bases identical to TRBD2. V shed 6 bases and J 7 bases; nucleotides not matched to a gene: 3. The CDR3 consists of 13 residues. Germline CDR1 reads LGHDT; CDR2 reads YNNKEL (reference sequence).

The chain combines TRBV27 with TRBJ1-5; D not certain. CDR3 length: 14 amino acids. The germline V and J ends were trimmed by 6 bases and 4 bases, with 13 bases remaining between them. Germline V CDR1 and CDR2: MNHEY, SMNVEV (reference sequence). DNA for the CDR3: TGTGCCAGCAGCCTACTAGGAATTAATCAGCCCCAGCATTTT. Translating it yields CASSLLGINQPQHF.

This sequence joins TRBV29-1 and TRBJ1-3; no clear D gene. CDR1 and CDR2 (germline): SQVTM, ANQGSEA. Trimming pared 2 bases from V and 0 bases from J, leaving 2 bases between. The CDR3 spans 12 residues. CDR3 region: CSVELSGNTIYF. As DNA, the CDR3 is TGCAGCGTTGAACTCTCTGGAAACACCATATATTTT.

This rearrangement joins TRBV25-1 to TRBJ2-3, with 10 bases that match TRBD2. The CDR3 covers 16 residues. The V and J ends lost 3 bases and 6 bases, in that order; junction bases with no gene match: 9. The germline V gene encodes CDR1 MGHDK and CDR2 SYGVNS. CDR3 in DNA: TGTGCCAGCAGTGACTCTGCCCTAGCGGGAGTGGATACGCAGTATTTT. This codes for CASSDSALAGVDTQYF.